Each of the 26 T cell receptor beta chains below was sequenced from the same sample in a study of control samples from healthy donors and cancer patients. Only in-frame clones appear in the TCRdb table, and some are missing; sequencing was by immunoSEQ multiplex PCR. The sample records around 94,000 clones, around 86% being singletons. Sequencing was performed on blood. The receptor source for this set is a woman between 45 and 60 years old in good health.

This chain joins TRBV4-2 and TRBJ1-4; D might be TRBD1 (5 bases). The CDR3 runs 15 residues. CDR1 LGHNA and CDR2 YNFKEQ come from the germline V gene. The V gene lost 4 bases and the J gene lost 2 bases, with 11 bases spanning the gap. CDR3 nucleotide sequence: TGTGCCAGCAGCCGACCCCAGGGTACTAATGAAAAACTGTTTTTT. Translation: CASSRPQGTNEKLFF.

This chain joins TRBV28 and TRBJ1-2, with 7 bases matching TRBD1. Germline values: CDR1 MDHEN, CDR2 SYDVKM. CDR3 length: 13 amino acids. The V and J ends lost 3 bases and 4 bases, in that order; junction bases with no gene match: 2. The CDR3 reads CASSLNRGYGYTF. The DNA for the CDR3 is TGTGCCAGCAGTTTGAACAGGGGCTATGGCTACACCTTC.

J is TRBJ2-5 and V is TRBV11-2; the match to TRBD2 covers 8 bases. The CDR3 totals 14 residues. With V trimmed by 1 base and J by 5 bases, 3 bases remained unmatched. Germline V gene data show CDR1 as SGHAT and CDR2 as FQNNGV. This chain's CDR3 is CASSLGPGGETQYF. CDR3 sequence (DNA): TGTGCCAGCAGCTTAGGTCCGGGAGGGGAGACCCAGTACTTC. Variable domain in full (rest from reference TRBV11-2 and TRBJ2-5): EAGVAQSPRYKIIEKRQSVAFWCNPISGHATLYWYQQILGQGPKLLIQFQNNGVVDDSQLPKDRFSAERLKGVDSTLKIQPAKLEDSAVYLCASSLGPGGETQYFGPGTRLLVL.

This chain connects TRBV27 to TRBJ2-7; 10 bases line up with TRBD2. Germline V lookup: CDR1 MNHEY, CDR2 SMNVEV (reference sequence). V was clipped by 5 bases and J by 4 bases; unmatched bases: 5. This CDR3 spans 14 amino acids. The CDR3 here is CASSPGTSVYEQYF. CDR3 sequence (DNA): TGTGCCAGCAGTCCCGGGACTAGCGTATACGAGCAGTACTTC.

The chain recombines TRBV20-1 with TRBJ2-1; 8 bases line up with TRBD2. The CDR3 is 15 amino acids. Germline CDR1 reads DFQATT; CDR2 reads SNEGSKA (reference sequence). V lost 3 bases to trimming and J lost 0 bases; unmatched junction nucleotides: 4. CDR3 in DNA: TGCAGTGCTAGTAAGCGGGGGTTCTCCTACAATGAGCAGTTCTTC. It specifies CSASKRGFSYNEQFF.

V usage is TRBV6-6 and J usage is TRBJ2-1; 9 nucleotides align to TRBD1. J was trimmed by 4 bases and V by 5 bases; bases with no gene match: 6. This CDR3 comprises 15 residues. Germline lookup yields CDR1 MNHNY and CDR2 SVGAGI (reference sequence). The CDR3 spells CASSLPGQGYNEQFF. CDR3 bases: TGTGCCAGCAGTCTTCCGGGACAGGGATACAATGAGCAGTTCTTC.

V and J are TRBV12-3 or TRBV12-4 and TRBJ1-2; unclear D gene. This CDR3 contains 12 residues. V was trimmed by 5 bases and J by 4 bases, leaving 8 bases between them. The CDR3 nucleotides read TGTGCCAGCAGTAGGACTATCTATGGCTACACCTTC. Its protein product is CASSRTIYGYTF.

The genes are TRBV7-3 and TRBJ1-6; 7 bases map to TRBD1. Germline values: CDR1 SGHTA, CDR2 FQGTGA. The CDR3 has 14 amino acids. V trimming: 4 bases; J trimming: 10 bases; junction bases outside the gene matches: 7. In nucleotides, the CDR3 is TGTGCCAGCAGCTCCGGGACAGTGGGATCACCCCTCCACTTT. Amino acid sequence: CASSSGTVGSPLHF.

This clone was recorded a few times. The chain couples TRBV12-3 or TRBV12-4 to TRBJ1-3, with D unclear. The V end was cut by 6 bases, the J end by 4 bases, with 7 bases between. CDR3 length: 12 amino acids. As DNA, the CDR3 is TGTGCCAGCAGCCGGGCCGGAAACACCATATATTTT. This gives the protein CASSRAGNTIYF.

The rearrangement uses TRBV18 and TRBJ1-1; D remains ambiguous. From germline, CDR1 is KGHSH and CDR2 LQKENI. The CDR3 runs to 14 residues. V was pared by 3 bases and J by 5 bases, with 13 bases between. CDR3 sequence: CASSPQRLGTEAFF. As DNA, the CDR3 is TGTGCCAGCTCACCTCAAAGGTTGGGGACTGAAGCTTTCTTT.

CDR3 DNA sequence: TGTGCCAGCAGCAAGAGACTAGCGGGGGGAATCACAGATACGCAGTATTTT. It specifies CASSKRLAGGITDTQYF. The chain links TRBV13 to TRBJ2-3; 13 nucleotides match TRBD2. The germline V gene encodes CDR1 PRHDT and CDR2 FYEKMQ (reference sequence). V shed 5 bases, J shed 2 bases, and the junction held 7 bases outside the gene matches. The CDR3 is made up of 17 amino acids.

The chain recombines TRBV6-5 with TRBJ2-5; D is possibly TRBD2 (7 bases). CDR3 length equals 14 residues. Between the trimmed V and J ends, which lost 2 bases and 3 bases, there was a span of 10 bases. CDR1 and CDR2 (germline): MNHEY, SVGAGI. Here the CDR3 DNA reads TGTGCCAGCAGTTACGGGGGGGGCAAAGAGACCCAGTACTTC. It translates to CASSYGGGKETQYF.

The V call is TRBV2, the J call TRBJ1-1, with D unclear. The CDR3 is 13 amino acids. Trimming removed 4 bases at V and 5 bases at J, with 11 bases between. Germline V gives CDR1 SNHLY, CDR2 FYNNEI. CDR3 residues: CASSAGMYTEAFF. Written as DNA, the CDR3 is TGTGCCAGCAGTGCGGGGATGTATACTGAAGCTTTCTTT.

The chain uses TRBV5-1 and TRBJ2-1, with 7 positions matching TRBD1. V lost 2 bases and J lost 4; bases outside the gene matches: 6. CDR3 size: 15 residues. Germline CDR1 and CDR2: SGHRS and YFSETQ. Written as DNA, the CDR3 is TGCGCCAGCAGCTTTATTGAGACAGGGTACAATGAGCAGTTCTTC. Encoded protein: CASSFIETGYNEQFF.

The sample holds one count of this clone. The chain combines TRBV29-1 with TRBJ2-1, with TRBD2 matching over 12 bases. This CDR3 is 12 amino acids long. From germline, CDR1 is SQVTM and CDR2 ANQGSEA. With V trimmed by 4 bases and J by 9 bases, 1 base remained unmatched. The CDR3 region has the DNA TGCAGCGTTGTGACTAGCGGGGGTGAGCAGTTCTTC. Protein: CSVVTSGGEQFF.

The J gene is TRBJ2-2, the V gene TRBV27; 10 bases line up with TRBD2. Germline V lookup: CDR1 MNHEY, CDR2 SMNVEV (reference sequence). J gave up 3 bases and V 5 bases, and 6 bases lay outside the gene matches. The CDR3 loop spans 16 amino acids. DNA of the CDR3: TGTGCCAGCAGTGGAAGCGGGAGGGCCGACACCGGGGAGCTGTTTTTT. Translation gives CASSGSGRADTGELFF.

The chain uses TRBV4-2 and TRBJ2-3, with 12 bases that match TRBD2. The germline V gene has CDR1 LGHNA and CDR2 YNFKEQ. The CDR3 runs 16 residues. V lost 3 bases and J lost 8; bases outside the gene matches: 9. The CDR3 sequence is CASSQASGGATGTQYF. Written as DNA, the CDR3 is TGTGCCAGCAGCCAGGCTAGCGGGGGGGCGACCGGTACGCAGTATTTT.

V and J are TRBV11-3 and TRBJ2-7; D is unclear. This CDR3 comprises 15 residues. From germline, CDR1 is SGHNT and CDR2 YENEEA. Trimming removed 1 base from V and 0 bases from J, with 10 bases in between. The CDR3 loop is CASSLAPAFSYEQYF. The CDR3 DNA is TGTGCCAGCAGCTTAGCTCCAGCGTTCTCCTACGAGCAGTACTTC.

The chain joins TRBV6-6 to TRBJ1-1, with D hard to call. V dropped 0 bases and J dropped 7 bases, with 12 bases sitting between them. There are 14 residues in the CDR3. Germline lookup yields CDR1 MNHNY and CDR2 SVGAGI (reference sequence). CDR3 in amino acids: CASSYSTGGFEAFF. CDR3 coding DNA: TGTGCCAGCAGTTACTCTACCGGAGGGTTTGAAGCTTTCTTT.

The genes are TRBV19 and TRBJ2-7, with D possibly TRBD1 on 5 matching bases. The ends were cut back, 3 bases at V and 6 bases at J, with 12 bases in the middle. Germline values: CDR1 LNHDA, CDR2 SQIVND (reference sequence). The CDR3 length is 13 residues. CDR3 nucleotide sequence: TGTGCCAGTAGTATCCCTGGGGCAGTCGAGCAGTACTTC. It translates to CASSIPGAVEQYF.

The chain employs TRBV28 and TRBJ2-1; 9 bases fit TRBD2. This CDR3 contains 17 residues. The germline gives CDR1 MDHEN, CDR2 SYDVKM. With 3 bases clipped from V and 7 bases from J, the junction kept 13 bases outside the gene matches. CDR3 in amino acids: CASSLVGSGSVLNEQFF. The CDR3 DNA sequence: TGTGCCAGCAGTTTGGTCGGTAGCGGGAGCGTTCTGAATGAGCAGTTCTTC.

The chain joins TRBV5-1 to TRBJ2-1; 11 bases map to TRBD2. The germline CDR1 and CDR2 sequences are SGHRS and YFSETQ. The V segment lost 0 bases and the J segment 8 bases; nucleotides outside the gene matches: 13. This CDR3 is built from 18 residues. This CDR3 is CASSLAIFTSGSPDEQFF. The CDR3 region has the DNA TGCGCCAGCAGCTTGGCCATATTTACTAGCGGGAGTCCTGATGAGCAGTTCTTC.

The V gene is TRBV27, the J gene TRBJ1-1; D gene uncertain. Germline CDR1 and CDR2: MNHEY and SMNVEV (reference sequence). Trimming removed 6 bases from V and 5 bases from J, with 16 bases in between. This CDR3 is built from 14 residues. This CDR3 is CASRRLSTETEAFF. The CDR3 region has the DNA TGTGCCAGCAGACGACTCTCGACTGAGACTGAAGCTTTCTTT.

V gene TRBV6-5 combines with J gene TRBJ1-1; D gene uncertain. The CDR3 extends over 10 amino acids. CDR1 and CDR2 from the germline V gene are MNHEY and SVGAGI. V shed 5 bases and J shed 4 bases, with 2 bases lying between them. CDR3 protein: CASSRTEAFF. The CDR3 coding sequence is TGTGCCAGCAGTCGCACTGAAGCTTTCTTT.

The chain joins TRBV5-1 to TRBJ1-1; 9 nucleotides align to TRBD1. Germline V lookup: CDR1 SGHRS, CDR2 YFSETQ. Trimming at V came to 5 bases and at J to 1 base, leaving 6 bases not matched to a gene. The length of the CDR3 is 15 residues. CDR3 amino acids: CASRPQGASNTEAFF. For the CDR3, the DNA is TGCGCCAGCAGACCACAGGGGGCCTCGAACACTGAAGCTTTCTTT.

The J gene is TRBJ2-2, the V gene TRBV27; D is perhaps TRBD2 (5 bases). V was trimmed by 2 bases and J by 8 bases, leaving 6 bases between them. The CDR3 covers 12 residues. Germline V gene data show CDR1 as MNHEY and CDR2 as SMNVEV (reference sequence). The CDR3 spells CASSLRRGELFF. The CDR3 DNA sequence: TGTGCCAGCAGTTTAAGGAGGGGGGAGCTGTTTTTT.